A selection of T cell receptor beta chains follows, all from one sample in a study of shared clonotypes between healthy human individuals. Using immunoSEQ multiplex PCR, the repertoire was profiled, and TCRdb retains in-frame clones only, with some absent. The sample yields about 2,100,000 clones, approximately 94% seen once. Sequenced sample: naive CD8+ T cells from PBMCs. These receptors were taken from a man between 18 and 29 years old in good health. Some clones in this sample may be carry-over from other donors' samples. Both conserved end residues are part of each CDR3. A D gene is named only where the DNA matches it firmly. Only some rows state a clone size, as once, few, many or a class for expanded clones.

CDR3aa,CDR3nt,d_gene,abundance,j_gene,v_gene
CASSLGREVSYGYTF,TGTGCCAGCAGCTTAGGGAGGGAGGTTAGCTATGGCTACACCTTC,-,-,TRBJ1-2,TRBV13
CASSRDTLGAGTEAFF,TGTGCCAGCAGCCGAGATACACTGGGTGCGGGCACTGAAGCTTTCTTT,-,-,TRBJ1-1,TRBV7-2
CASSPGGSSYEQYF,TGTGCCAGCAGTCCCGGGGGGTCCTCCTACGAGCAGTACTTC,TRBD2,-,TRBJ2-7,TRBV27
CASSFYSAETGSYEQYF,TGTGCCAGCAGCTTTTATTCCGCCGAGACGGGCTCCTACGAGCAGTACTTC,-,-,TRBJ2-7,TRBV11-2
CASRLGLEQFF,TGTGCCAGTAGGCTGGGACTGGAGCAGTTCTTC,-,-,TRBJ2-1,TRBV19
CASSLASGYDNEQFF,TGTGCCAGCAGTTTGGCTAGCGGGTACGACAATGAGCAGTTCTTC,TRBD2,once,TRBJ2-1,TRBV28
CASSQTGAKSTEAFF,TGTGCCAGCAGCCAGACAGGGGCAAAAAGCACTGAAGCTTTCTTT,TRBD1,once,TRBJ1-1,TRBV11-2
CASSFDRGGTEAFF,TGTGCCAGCAGTTTCGACAGGGGTGGCACTGAAGCTTTCTTT,TRBD1,-,TRBJ1-1,TRBV27
CASSSPDGARILNNEQFF,TGCGCCAGCAGCTCCCCCGACGGGGCCAGGATCCTAAACAATGAGCAGTTCTTC,-,once,TRBJ2-1,TRBV5-1
CASSLEDPTYEQYF,TGTGCCAGCAGCCTCGAGGACCCGACCTACGAGCAGTACTTC,-,-,TRBJ2-7,TRBV11-2
CATNPGQGLNTGELFF,TGTGCCACCAACCCGGGACAGGGGTTAAACACCGGGGAGCTGTTTTTT,TRBD1,-,TRBJ2-2,TRBV19
CASRVKVSGSRWEKLFF,TGTGCCAGCAGGGTAAAGGTTTCGGGATCAAGGTGGGAAAAACTGTTTTTT,-,-,TRBJ1-4,TRBV28
CASSPPEGRGETEAFF,TGTGCCAGCAGCCCCCCCGAGGGAAGGGGTGAAACTGAAGCTTTCTTT,-,-,TRBJ1-1,TRBV28
CASSSYAGYEQYF,TGTGCCAGCAGCTCTTACGCGGGCTACGAGCAGTACTTC,-,-,TRBJ2-7,TRBV11-3
CASSTSGQANTQYF,TGTGCCAGTAGTACTAGCGGGCAAGCTAATACGCAGTATTTT,TRBD2,-,TRBJ2-3,TRBV19
CASGGPPAADTQYF,TGTGCCAGCGGGGGACCTCCGGCGGCAGATACGCAGTATTTT,-,-,TRBJ2-3,TRBV13
CASSLMGANSGNTIYF,TGTGCCAGCAGTTTAATGGGCGCTAACTCTGGAAACACCATATATTTT,-,-,TRBJ1-3,TRBV28
CASSLGITDFPYEQYF,TGCGCCAGCAGCTTGGGTATAACGGACTTCCCCTACGAGCAGTACTTC,-,-,TRBJ2-7,TRBV5-1
CASSTGSSYNSPLHF,TGTGCCAGCAGTACCGGGAGCTCCTATAATTCACCCCTCCACTTT,-,-,TRBJ1-6,TRBV28
CASSPTGTRLTDTQYF,TGTGCCAGCAGCCCCACCGGGACTAGACTCACAGATACGCAGTATTTT,TRBD2,-,TRBJ2-3,TRBV9
CASSHGQGNYTF,TGTGCCAGCAGCCACGGACAGGGAAACTACACCTTC,TRBD1,-,TRBJ1-2,TRBV5-4
CAWSVFHHSGNTIYF,TGTGCCTGGAGTGTATTTCACCACTCTGGAAACACCATATATTTT,-,-,TRBJ1-3,TRBV30
CASSTGFATEAFF,TGTGCCAGCAGTACTGGGTTTGCCACTGAAGCTTTCTTT,-,-,TRBJ1-1,TRBV27
CASKGREDTEAFF,TGTGCCAGCAAGGGCAGGGAGGACACTGAAGCTTTCTTT,-,-,TRBJ1-1,TRBV2
CSVEDGTGRAQFF,TGCAGCGTTGAAGATGGGACCGGGCGGGCGCAGTTCTTC,-,-,TRBJ2-1,TRBV29-1
CASSHGRTGGTYEQYF,TGTGCCAGCAGCCACGGCCGGACAGGGGGCACCTACGAGCAGTACTTC,TRBD1,-,TRBJ2-7,TRBV7-8
CASSVPSGISSYNEQFF,TGTGCCAGCAGTGTCCCTAGCGGGATAAGCTCCTACAATGAGCAGTTCTTC,TRBD2,-,TRBJ2-1,TRBV2
CASSDPWTGTFYEQYF,TGTGCCAGCAGCGATCCCTGGACAGGGACTTTTTACGAGCAGTACTTC,TRBD1,-,TRBJ2-7,TRBV5-8
CASSPRDYPLSYEQYF,TGTGCCAGCAGCCCCCGGGACTATCCCCTCTCCTACGAGCAGTACTTC,TRBD2,-,TRBJ2-7,TRBV11-2